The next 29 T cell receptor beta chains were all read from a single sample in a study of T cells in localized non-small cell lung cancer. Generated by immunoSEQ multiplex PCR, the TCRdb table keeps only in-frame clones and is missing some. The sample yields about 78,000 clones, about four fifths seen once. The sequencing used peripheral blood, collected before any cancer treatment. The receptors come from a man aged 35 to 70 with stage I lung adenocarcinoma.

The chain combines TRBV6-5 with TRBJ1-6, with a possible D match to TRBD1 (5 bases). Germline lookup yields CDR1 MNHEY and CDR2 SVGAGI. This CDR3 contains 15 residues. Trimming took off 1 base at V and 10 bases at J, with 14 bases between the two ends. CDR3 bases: TGTGCCAGCAGTTACTTGTCCCAGGAGGGGTCACCCCTCCACTTT. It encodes CASSYLSQEGSPLHF.

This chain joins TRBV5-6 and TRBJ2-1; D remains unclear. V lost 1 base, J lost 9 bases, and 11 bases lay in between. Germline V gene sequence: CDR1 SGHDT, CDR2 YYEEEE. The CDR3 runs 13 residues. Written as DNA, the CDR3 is TGTGCCAGCAGCTTGATTCTGCGGCGTGAGCAGTTCTTC. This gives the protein CASSLILRREQFF.

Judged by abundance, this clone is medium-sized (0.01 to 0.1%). CDR3 bases: TGTGCCAGCATCGCGGACAGAACAAATCAGCCCCAGCATTTT. This encodes CASIADRTNQPQHF. V and J are TRBV28 and TRBJ1-5, with TRBD1 as a possible D gene (6 bases). CDR1 MDHEN and CDR2 SYDVKM come from the germline V gene. The CDR3 is 14 amino acids. Trimming stripped 7 bases from V and 4 bases from J, with 14 bases between.

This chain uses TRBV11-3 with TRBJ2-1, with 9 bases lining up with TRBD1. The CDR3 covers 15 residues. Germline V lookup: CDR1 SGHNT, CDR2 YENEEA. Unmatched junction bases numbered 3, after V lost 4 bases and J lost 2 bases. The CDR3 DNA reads TGTGCCAGCAGCTCGACAGGGGGGACCTACAATGAGCAGTTCTTC. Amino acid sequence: CASSSTGGTYNEQFF.

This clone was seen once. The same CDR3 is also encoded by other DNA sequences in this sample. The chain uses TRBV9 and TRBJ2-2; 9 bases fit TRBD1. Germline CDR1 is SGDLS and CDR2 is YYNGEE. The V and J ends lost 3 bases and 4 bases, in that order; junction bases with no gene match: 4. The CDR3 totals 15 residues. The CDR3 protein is CASSGGQGRTGELFF. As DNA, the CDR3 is TGTGCCAGCAGCGGGGGACAGGGTCGCACCGGGGAGCTGTTTTTT.

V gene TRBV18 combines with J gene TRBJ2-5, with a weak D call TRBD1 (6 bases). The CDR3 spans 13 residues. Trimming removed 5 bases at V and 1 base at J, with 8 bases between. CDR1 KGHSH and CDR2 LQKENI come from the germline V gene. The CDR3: CASSSDSQETQYF. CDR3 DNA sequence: TGTGCCAGCTCATCGGACAGCCAAGAGACCCAGTACTTC.

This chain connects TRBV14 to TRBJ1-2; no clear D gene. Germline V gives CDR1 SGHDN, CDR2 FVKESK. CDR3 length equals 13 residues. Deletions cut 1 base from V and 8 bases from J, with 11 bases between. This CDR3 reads CASSQVVTGGYTF. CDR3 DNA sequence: TGTGCCAGCAGCCAAGTGGTAACTGGGGGCTACACCTTC.

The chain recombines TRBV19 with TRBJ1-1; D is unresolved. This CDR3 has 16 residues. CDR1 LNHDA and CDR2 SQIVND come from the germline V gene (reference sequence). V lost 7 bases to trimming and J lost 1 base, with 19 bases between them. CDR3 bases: TGTGCCAGTAACTCGCCGTCTAGGGCAGCGAACACTGAAGCTTTCTTT. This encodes CASNSPSRAANTEAFF.

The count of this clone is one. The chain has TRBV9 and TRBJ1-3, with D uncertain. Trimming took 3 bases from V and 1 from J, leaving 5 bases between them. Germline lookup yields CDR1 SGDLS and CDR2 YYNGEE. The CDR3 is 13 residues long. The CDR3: CASSAVSGNTIYF. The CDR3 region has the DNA TGTGCCAGCAGCGCCGTATCTGGAAACACCATATATTTT.

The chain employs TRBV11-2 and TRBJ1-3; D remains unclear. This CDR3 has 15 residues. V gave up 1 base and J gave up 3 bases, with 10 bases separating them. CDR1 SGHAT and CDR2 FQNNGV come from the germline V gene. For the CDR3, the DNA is TGTGCCAGCAGCTTAGGTGGTATACTTGGAAACACCATATATTTT. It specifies CASSLGGILGNTIYF.

CDR3 sequence (DNA): TGCGCCAGCAGCCGAAGACAGGGGGCCATGAACACTGAAGCTTTCTTT. Translated, it gives CASSRRQGAMNTEAFF. The chain links TRBV5-1 to TRBJ1-1, with 10 bases fitting TRBD1. Germline CDR1 reads SGHRS; CDR2 reads YFSETQ. V lost 4 bases to trimming and J lost 0 bases; unmatched junction nucleotides: 6. This CDR3 is 16 amino acids long.

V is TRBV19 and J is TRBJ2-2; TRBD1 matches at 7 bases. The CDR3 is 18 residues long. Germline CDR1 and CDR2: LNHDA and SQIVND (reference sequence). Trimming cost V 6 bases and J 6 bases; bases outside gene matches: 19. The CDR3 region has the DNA TGTGCCAGTAGCGAAGCGCCGATACAGGGGTACTTATCCGGGGAGCTGTTTTTT. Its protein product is CASSEAPIQGYLSGELFF.

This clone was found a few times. As DNA, the CDR3 is TGTGCCAGCAGTCGAGAGTGGAATTCACCCCTCCACTTT. Amino acid sequence: CASSREWNSPLHF. V is TRBV25-1 and J is TRBJ1-6; D remains ambiguous. Between the trimmed V and J ends, which lost 5 bases and 7 bases, there was a span of 9 bases. Germline V gene lookup returns CDR1 MGHDK and CDR2 SYGVNS. The CDR3 is 13 residues long.

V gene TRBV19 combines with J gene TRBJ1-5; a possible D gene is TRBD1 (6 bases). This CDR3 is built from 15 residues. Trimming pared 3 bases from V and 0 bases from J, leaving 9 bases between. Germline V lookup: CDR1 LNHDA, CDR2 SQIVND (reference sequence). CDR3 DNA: TGTGCCAGTAGTATGGGGGCCCCTAGCAATCAGCCCCAGCATTTT. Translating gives CASSMGAPSNQPQHF.

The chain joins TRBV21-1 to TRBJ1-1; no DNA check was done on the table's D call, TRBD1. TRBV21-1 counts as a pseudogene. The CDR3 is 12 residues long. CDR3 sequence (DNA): TGTGCCAGCAGCCGGGACAGAGGTGAAGCTTTCTTT. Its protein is CASSRDRGEAFF.

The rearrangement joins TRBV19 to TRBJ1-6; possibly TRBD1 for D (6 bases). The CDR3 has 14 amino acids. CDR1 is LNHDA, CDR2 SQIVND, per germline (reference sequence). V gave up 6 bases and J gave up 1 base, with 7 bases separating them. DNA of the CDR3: TGTGCCAGTAGAGGGGGATCCTATAATTCACCCCTCCACTTT. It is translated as CASRGGSYNSPLHF.

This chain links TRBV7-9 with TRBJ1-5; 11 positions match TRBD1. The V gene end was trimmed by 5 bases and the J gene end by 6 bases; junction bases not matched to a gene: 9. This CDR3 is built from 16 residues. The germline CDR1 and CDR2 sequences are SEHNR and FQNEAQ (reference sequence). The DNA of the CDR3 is TGTGCCAGCAGCCCCGGACAGGGGGCGATTGGTCAGCCCCAGCATTTT. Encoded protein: CASSPGQGAIGQPQHF.

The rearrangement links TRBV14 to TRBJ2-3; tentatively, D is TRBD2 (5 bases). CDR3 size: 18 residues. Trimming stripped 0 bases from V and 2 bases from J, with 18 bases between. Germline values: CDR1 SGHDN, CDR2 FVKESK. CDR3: CASSQDRSGGLNTDTQYF. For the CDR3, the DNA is TGTGCCAGCAGCCAAGATCGTTCGGGCGGACTTAACACAGATACGCAGTATTTT. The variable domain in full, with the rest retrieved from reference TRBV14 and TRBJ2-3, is EAGVTQFPSHSVIEKGQTVTLRCDPISGHDNLYWYRRVMGKEIKFLLHFVKESKQDESGMPNNRFLAERTGGTYSTLKVQPAELEDSGVYFCASSQDRSGGLNTDTQYFGPGTRLTVL.

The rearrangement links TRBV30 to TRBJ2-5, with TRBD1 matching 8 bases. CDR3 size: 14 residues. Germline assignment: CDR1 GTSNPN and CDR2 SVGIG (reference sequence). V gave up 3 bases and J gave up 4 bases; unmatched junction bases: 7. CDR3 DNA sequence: TGTGCCTGGAGGGGGATCGACAGGGGAGAGACCCAGTACTTC. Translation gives CAWRGIDRGETQYF.

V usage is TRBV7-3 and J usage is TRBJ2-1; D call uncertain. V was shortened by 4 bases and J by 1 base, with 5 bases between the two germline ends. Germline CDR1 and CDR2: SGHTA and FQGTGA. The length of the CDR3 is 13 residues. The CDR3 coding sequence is TGTGCCAGCAGCTCCCAATCCTACAATGAGCAGTTCTTC. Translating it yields CASSSQSYNEQFF.

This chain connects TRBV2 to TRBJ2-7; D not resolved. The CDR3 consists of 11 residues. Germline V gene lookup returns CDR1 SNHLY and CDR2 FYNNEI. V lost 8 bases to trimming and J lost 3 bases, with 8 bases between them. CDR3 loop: CASSVVYEQYF. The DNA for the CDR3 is TGTGCCAGCTCTGTAGTCTACGAGCAGTACTTC. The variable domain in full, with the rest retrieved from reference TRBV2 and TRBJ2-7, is EPEVTQTPSHQVTQMGQEVILRCVPISNHLYFYWYRQILGQKVEFLVSFYNNEISEKSEIFDDQFSVERPDGSNFTLKIRSTKLEDSAMYFCASSVVYEQYFGPGTRLTVT.

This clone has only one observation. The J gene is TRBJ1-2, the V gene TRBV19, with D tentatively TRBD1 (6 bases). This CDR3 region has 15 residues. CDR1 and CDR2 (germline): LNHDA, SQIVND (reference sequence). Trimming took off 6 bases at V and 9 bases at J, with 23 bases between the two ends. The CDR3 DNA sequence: TGTGCCAGTAGAGCCGGCGAGGGGGTAGTAGAACGCTACACCTTC. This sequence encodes CASRAGEGVVERYTF.

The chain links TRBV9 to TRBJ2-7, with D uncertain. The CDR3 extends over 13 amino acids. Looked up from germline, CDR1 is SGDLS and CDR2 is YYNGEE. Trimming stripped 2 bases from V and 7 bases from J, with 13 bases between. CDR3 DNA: TGTGCCAGCAGCGTCCTAAGCGATGGGGAGCAGTACTTC. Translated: CASSVLSDGEQYF.

The chain's CDR3 is CASAPRGTFFNTEAFF. The CDR3 nucleotides read TGTGCCAGCGCGCCCAGGGGAACGTTCTTTAACACTGAAGCTTTCTTT. This chain connects TRBV27 to TRBJ1-1; D perhaps matches TRBD1 (6 bases). V gave up 8 bases and J gave up 2 bases, with 21 bases separating them. The CDR3 sequence is 16 residues long. Looked up from germline, CDR1 is MNHEY and CDR2 is SMNVEV (reference sequence).

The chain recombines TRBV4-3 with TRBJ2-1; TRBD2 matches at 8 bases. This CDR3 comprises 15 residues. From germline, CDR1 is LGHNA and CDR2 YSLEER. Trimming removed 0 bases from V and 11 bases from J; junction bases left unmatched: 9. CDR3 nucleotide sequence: TGCGCCAGCAGCCAAGATTCCCGGGGGGGGACCCAGCAGTTCTTC. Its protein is CASSQDSRGGTQQFF.

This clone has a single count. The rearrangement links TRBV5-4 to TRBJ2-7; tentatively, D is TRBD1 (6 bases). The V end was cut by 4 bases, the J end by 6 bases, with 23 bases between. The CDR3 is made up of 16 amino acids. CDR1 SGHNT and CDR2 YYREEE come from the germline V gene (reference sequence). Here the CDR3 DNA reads TGTGCCAGCAGCGACCCTAGTTTACAGGGAGACCTCGAGCAGTACTTC. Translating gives CASSDPSLQGDLEQYF.

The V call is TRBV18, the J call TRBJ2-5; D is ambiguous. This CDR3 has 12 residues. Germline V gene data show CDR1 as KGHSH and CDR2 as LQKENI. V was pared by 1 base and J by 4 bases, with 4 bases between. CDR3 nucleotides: TGTGCCAGCTCACCACAAGGAGAGACCCAGTACTTC. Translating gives CASSPQGETQYF.

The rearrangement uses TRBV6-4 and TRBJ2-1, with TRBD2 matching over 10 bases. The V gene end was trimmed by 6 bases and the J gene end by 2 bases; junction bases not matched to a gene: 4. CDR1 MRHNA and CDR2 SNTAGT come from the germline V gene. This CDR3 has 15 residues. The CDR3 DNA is TGTGCCAGCAGCCAAAGCGGGGGGGCCTACAATGAGCAGTTCTTC. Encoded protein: CASSQSGGAYNEQFF.

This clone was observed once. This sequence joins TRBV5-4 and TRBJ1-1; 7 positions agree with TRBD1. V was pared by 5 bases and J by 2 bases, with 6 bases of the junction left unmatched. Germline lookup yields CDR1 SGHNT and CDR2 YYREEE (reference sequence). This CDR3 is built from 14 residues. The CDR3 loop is CASSTGTVNTEAFF. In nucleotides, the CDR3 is TGTGCCAGCAGTACCGGGACAGTAAACACTGAAGCTTTCTTT.